Below are 22 T cell receptor beta chains sequenced from a single sample in a study of shared clonotypes between healthy human individuals. Sequenced by immunoSEQ multiplex PCR; TCRdb stores in-frame clones only, minus some. Counted here are approximately 180,000 clones, over 85% occurring once; the ten biggest clones make up 0.067%. Sequencing was carried out using naive CD4+ T cells sorted from blood. Subset described: CD45RA+ positively selected. The source of these receptors is a woman in her twenties or thirties in good health.

This chain's CDR3 is CASSLTPLEQYF. In DNA, the CDR3 is TGTGCCAGCAGTCTTACCCCCCTCGAGCAGTACTTC. This rearrangement joins TRBV2 to TRBJ2-5; no clear D. The J call may be mistaken, given a closer DNA end match to TRBJ2-7. Germline V gene lookup returns CDR1 SNHLY and CDR2 FYNNEI. The CDR3 length is 12 residues.

The chain carries TRBV27 and TRBJ2-7; 7 nucleotides line up with TRBD1. The J segment lost 2 bases and the V segment lost 7 bases, leaving 14 bases of the junction unmatched. This CDR3 contains 16 residues. CDR1 MNHEY and CDR2 SMNVEV come from the germline V gene (reference sequence). CDR3 region: CASTTKAAGGTYEQYF. The DNA for the CDR3 is TGTGCCAGCACCACCAAGGCGGCAGGGGGAACCTACGAGCAGTACTTC.

This sequence joins TRBV28 and TRBJ1-1; D perhaps matches TRBD1 (5 bases). Germline-derived CDR1 and CDR2 are MDHEN and SYDVKM. V lost 5 bases and J 4 bases, leaving 14 bases between the germline ends. The CDR3 sequence is 14 residues long. CDR3 protein: CASSASGGVTEAFF. DNA of the CDR3: TGTGCCAGCAGTGCGTCGGGGGGGGTCACTGAAGCTTTCTTT.

This rearrangement joins TRBV28 to TRBJ1-1; 9 bases are a match to TRBD1. The CDR3 is made up of 13 amino acids. Germline lookup yields CDR1 MDHEN and CDR2 SYDVKM. V trimming: 11 bases; J trimming: 4 bases; junction bases outside the gene matches: 8. The CDR3 is CACDGGQGTEAFF. CDR3 nucleotides: TGTGCCTGCGACGGGGGACAGGGCACTGAAGCTTTCTTT. The full variable domain, in which reference TRBV28 and TRBJ1-1 provide the parts outside the CDR3, is DVKVTQSSRYLVKRTGEKVFLECVQDMDHENMFWYRQDPGLGLRLIYFSYDVKMKEKGDIPEGYSVSREKKERFSLILESASTNQTSMYLCACDGGQGTEAFFGQGTRLTVV.

J is TRBJ1-6 and V is TRBV18; D uncertain. There are 13 residues in the CDR3. Germline assignment: CDR1 KGHSH and CDR2 LQKENI. V gave up 3 bases and J gave up 11 bases, with 11 bases separating them. This CDR3 reads CASSPDSVTPLHF. CDR3 coding DNA: TGTGCCAGCTCACCGGACTCAGTGACACCCCTCCACTTT.

The chain carries TRBV15 and TRBJ2-3; D perhaps matches TRBD2 (6 bases). Germline CDR1 and CDR2: LNHNV and YYDKDF (reference sequence). V lost 1 base, J lost 3 bases, and 17 bases lay in between. This CDR3 has 17 amino acids. CDR3 residues: CATSRGEDYISTDTQYF. The CDR3 DNA follows: TGTGCCACCAGCAGAGGCGAGGACTATATTTCGACAGATACGCAGTATTTT.

The V gene is TRBV25-1, the J gene TRBJ2-3; D remains unclear. Deletions cut 5 bases from V and 1 base from J, with 16 bases between. CDR3 size: 16 residues. Germline values: CDR1 MGHDK, CDR2 SYGVNS. CDR3 amino acids: CASSSYRRGGTDTQYF. In DNA, the CDR3 is TGTGCCAGCAGTTCCTACAGACGTGGAGGCACAGATACGCAGTATTTT.

This clone occurred once. This sequence joins TRBV18 and TRBJ2-7, with D possibly TRBD2 on 6 matching bases. Trimming took 2 bases from V and 2 from J, leaving 16 bases between them. This CDR3 region has 16 residues. CDR1 is KGHSH, CDR2 LQKENI, per germline. The CDR3 loop is CASSPAGGGVTYEQYF. For the CDR3, the DNA is TGTGCCAGCTCACCAGCCGGAGGCGGGGTTACCTACGAGCAGTACTTC.

The rearrangement uses TRBV19 and TRBJ2-1; D is uncertain. This CDR3 comprises 12 residues. V lost 3 bases and J 6 bases, leaving 6 bases between the germline ends. Germline CDR1 LNHDA, CDR2 SQIVND (reference sequence). The CDR3 loop reads CASSIYPNEQFF. CDR3 coding DNA: TGTGCCAGTAGTATTTACCCCAATGAGCAGTTCTTC.

The CDR3 nucleotides are TGTGCCAGCAGCGTCCGGGACAGCGGGGGCAATGAGCAGTTCTTC. Encoded protein: CASSVRDSGGNEQFF. The chain couples TRBV6-4 to TRBJ2-1; perhaps TRBD2 as D (8 bases). CDR3 length: 15 residues. V was cut by 6 bases and J by 6 bases, with 18 bases left in between. Per the germline V gene, CDR1 is MRHNA and CDR2 is SNTAGT.

This sequence joins TRBV6-1 and TRBJ2-5, with D perhaps matching TRBD1 (5 bases). Per germline, CDR1 MNHNS and CDR2 SASEGT. The CDR3 is 13 residues long. V lost 7 bases and J 8 bases, leaving 17 bases between the germline ends. For the CDR3, the DNA is TGTGCCAGCAATCCTCCAGGGTCGCAAACCCAGTACTTC. Protein product: CASNPPGSQTQYF.

V is TRBV10-3 and J is TRBJ1-5; TRBD1 matches 8 bases. Germline CDR1 is ENHRY and CDR2 is SYGVKD. V gave up 10 bases and J gave up 4 bases; unmatched junction bases: 3. CDR3 length: 12 amino acids. CDR3 loop: CATGGLNQPQHF. CDR3 sequence (DNA): TGTGCCACAGGGGGCTTAAATCAGCCCCAGCATTTT.

In this sample, this clone turned up once. The chain combines TRBV28 with TRBJ2-7; 10 nucleotides line up with TRBD2. Germline lookup yields CDR1 MDHEN and CDR2 SYDVKM. The CDR3 runs to 16 residues. The junction had 12 bases not matched to a gene; V was cut back by 6 bases and J by 4 bases. The CDR3: CASSPPGLASLYEQYF. Written as DNA, the CDR3 is TGTGCCAGCAGCCCACCGGGACTAGCGTCGCTTTACGAGCAGTACTTC.

The chain couples TRBV19 to TRBJ1-5, with D perhaps TRBD1 (5 bases). The CDR3 length is 15 residues. CDR1 and CDR2 (germline): LNHDA, SQIVND (reference sequence). Between the trimmed V and J ends, which lost 6 bases and 3 bases, there was a span of 15 bases. DNA of the CDR3: TGTGCCAGTAGAAAGGGCAGGGATGACAATCAGCCCCAGCATTTT. Translation gives CASRKGRDDNQPQHF. Filled out from reference TRBV19 and TRBJ1-5, the complete variable domain reads DGGITQSPKYLFRKEGQNVTLSCEQNLNHDAMYWYRQDPGQGLRLIYYSQIVNDFQKGDIAEGYSVSREKKESFPLTVTSAQKNPTAFYLCASRKGRDDNQPQHFGDGTRLSIL.

The CDR3 loop is CATSRRERGPDTQYF. The CDR3 DNA follows: TGTGCCACCAGCAGGCGGGAGAGGGGCCCAGATACGCAGTATTTT. The chain carries TRBV15 and TRBJ2-3; 7 bases are shared with TRBD2. Trimming removed 3 bases from V and 4 bases from J; junction bases left unmatched: 7. The CDR3 spans 15 residues. Germline values: CDR1 LNHNV, CDR2 YYDKDF (reference sequence).

This chain connects TRBV18 to TRBJ2-7, with no clear D. V lost 1 base and J lost 1, with 5 bases in between. CDR1 is KGHSH and CDR2 is LQKENI in the germline V gene. The CDR3 totals 13 residues. In DNA, the CDR3 is TGTGCCAGCTCACCACGGGCGTCCTACGAGCAGTACTTC. Its protein product is CASSPRASYEQYF.

The chain recombines TRBV28 with TRBJ2-7; no definite D call. Trimming stripped 2 bases from V and 4 bases from J, with 6 bases between. The CDR3 covers 12 residues. Germline V gene data show CDR1 as MDHEN and CDR2 as SYDVKM. The CDR3 protein is CASSLPSYEQYF. CDR3 DNA: TGTGCCAGCAGTTTACCCTCGTACGAGCAGTACTTC.

The chain uses TRBV6-1 and TRBJ2-7; unclear D gene. Germline values: CDR1 MNHNS, CDR2 SASEGT. V was pared by 6 bases and J by 5 bases, with 14 bases between. The CDR3 runs 13 residues. CDR3 bases: TGTGCCAGCAGGGCAGATGGGGTCCACGAGCAGTACTTC. This gives the protein CASRADGVHEQYF.

In its sample, this clone was seen once. CDR3 in DNA: TGTGCCACCGACATGGGGGCCGGGACTAGAGTTTTGGGGGGCGAGCAGTACTTC. Protein product: CATDMGAGTRVLGGEQYF. The chain uses TRBV28 and TRBJ2-7; TRBD2 agrees at 8 bases. Germline-derived CDR1 and CDR2 are MDHEN and SYDVKM. CDR3 length: 18 amino acids. V dropped 10 bases and J dropped 6; count of bases not matched to a gene: 26.

The chain couples TRBV11-2 to TRBJ1-1, with D unresolved. Germline CDR1 reads SGHAT; CDR2 reads FQNNGV. The V and J ends lost 7 bases and 0 bases respectively, with 12 bases between them. The CDR3 sequence is 14 residues long. CDR3 nucleotides: TGTGCCAGCACCATCGGGAACATGAACACTGAAGCTTTCTTT. Translated, it gives CASTIGNMNTEAFF.

This clone was counted once. The CDR3 protein is CSAGQPQHF. The CDR3 nucleotides are TGCAGTGCTGGGCAGCCCCAGCATTTT. The V call is TRBV20-1, the J call TRBJ1-5; D not resolved. The CDR3 has 9 amino acids. Germline values: CDR1 DFQATT, CDR2 SNEGSKA (reference sequence). Trimming stripped 5 bases from V and 7 bases from J, with 3 bases between.

The rearrangement links TRBV6-5 to TRBJ2-5; 8 nucleotides align to TRBD1. Germline CDR1 is MNHEY and CDR2 is SVGAGI. This CDR3 comprises 14 residues. Losses at the gene ends were 5 bases for V and 5 bases for J; bases not matched to a gene: 7. The CDR3 is CASSQTGVGETQYF. The CDR3 DNA is TGTGCCAGCAGTCAGACAGGGGTGGGGGAGACCCAGTACTTC.